Each of the 20 T cell receptor beta chains below was sequenced from the same sample in a study of T cells after yellow fever vaccination. MiXCR was run by TCRdb on the 5' RACE reads, yielding one entry per CDR3 protein. This table holds about 260,000 distinct CDR3 sequences, about 5.2% found once. Here the sequenced sample was CD4+ T cells sorted from PBMCs, taken on the day of the yellow fever booster vaccination. These receptors all come from a man younger than 35 who received the YFV17D yellow fever vaccine.

This clonotype has ten or more counts. The chain combines TRBV12-3 or TRBV12-4 with TRBJ2-2; 10 nucleotides align to TRBD2. The CDR3 is 15 residues long. J was trimmed by 4 bases and V by 6 bases; bases with no gene match: 5. This chain's CDR3 is CASRPGLATTGELFF. As DNA, the CDR3 is TGTGCCAGCAGGCCGGGACTAGCGACCACCGGGGAGCTGTTTTTT.

The chain has TRBV4-3 and TRBJ1-6; the D gene is possibly TRBD1 (5 bases). This CDR3 spans 16 amino acids. Germline assignment: CDR1 LGHNA and CDR2 YSLEER. V was cut by 3 bases and J by 4 bases, with 13 bases left in between. The DNA of the CDR3 is TGCGCCAGCAGCCAGGGCGGGACCCTGTATAATTCACCCCTCCACTTT. Its translation: CASSQGGTLYNSPLHF.

V usage is TRBV7-2 and J usage is TRBJ2-1; unclear D gene. V was trimmed by 8 bases and J by 8 bases, leaving 13 bases between them. Per germline, CDR1 SGHTA and CDR2 FQGNSA. This CDR3 comprises 12 residues. The CDR3 DNA follows: TGTGCCAGCGGCCCCCAAAAGTATGAGCAGTTCTTC. This codes for CASGPQKYEQFF. Looking up the rest from reference TRBV7-2 and TRBJ2-1 gives the full variable domain: GAGVSQSPSNKVTEKGKDVELRCDPISGHTALYWYRQSLGQGLEFLIYFQGNSAPDKSGLPSDRFSAERTGGSVSTLTIQRTQQEDSAVYLCASGPQKYEQFFGPGTRLTVL.

This clonotype has more than one count but fewer than ten. The chain combines TRBV7-2 with TRBJ2-5; D is unclear. CDR1 is SGHTA and CDR2 is FQGNSA in the germline V gene. The CDR3 contains 14 residues. Trimming stripped 4 bases from V and 5 bases from J, with 14 bases between. CDR3 coding DNA: TGTGCCAGCAGCTCCCAGACGGGCCAGGAGACCCAGTACTTC. Translating it yields CASSSQTGQETQYF.

The chain carries TRBV29-1 and TRBJ1-2; no reliable D call. This CDR3 is built from 11 residues. With 7 bases removed from V and 8 bases from J, the gap between germline ends came to 14 bases. Germline V CDR1 and CDR2: SQVTM, ANQGSEA. The CDR3 is CSEGGPIGYTF. In DNA form, the CDR3 reads TGCAGCGAGGGAGGACCTATCGGCTACACCTTC.

The rearrangement links TRBV20-1 to TRBJ2-7; D remains unclear. The length of the CDR3 is 13 residues. Trimming cost V 1 base and J 3 bases, with 10 bases left between them. CDR1 is DFQATT and CDR2 is SNEGSKA in the germline V gene (reference sequence). The CDR3 DNA follows: TGCAGTGCTAGAGGCAGACTGCACTACGAGCAGTACGTC. Protein: CSARGRLHYEQYV.

This clonotype has just a few counts. J is TRBJ1-6 and V is TRBV12-3 or TRBV12-4; TRBD1 agrees at 7 bases. V shed 2 bases and J 11 bases; nucleotides not matched to a gene: 6. CDR3 length equals 14 residues. The CDR3 nucleotides read TGTGCCAGCAGTTTAACCAGGGGGACGACACCCCTCCACTTT. Its protein is CASSLTRGTTPLHF.

This clonotype was observed a few times. The chain has TRBV9 and TRBJ2-5, with 9 bases identical to TRBD2. CDR3 size: 17 residues. J was trimmed by 1 base and V by 0 bases; bases with no gene match: 7. Germline V lookup: CDR1 SGDLS, CDR2 YYNGEE. The CDR3 reads CASSVGVTSGSQETQYF. For the CDR3, the DNA is TGTGCCAGCAGCGTAGGTGTAACTAGCGGGTCCCAAGAGACCCAGTACTTC. Full variable domain (outside the CDR3, taken from reference TRBV9 and TRBJ2-5): DSGVTQTPKHLITATGQRVTLRCSPRSGDLSVYWYQQSLDQGLQFLIQYYNGEERAKGNILERFSAQQFPDLHSELNLSSLELGDSALYFCASSVGVTSGSQETQYFGPGTRLLVL.

The chain links TRBV7-2 to TRBJ1-3; 7 nucleotides match TRBD1. V dropped 5 bases and J dropped 0; count of bases not matched to a gene: 4. This CDR3 comprises 15 residues. Germline CDR1 is SGHTA and CDR2 is FQGNSA. As DNA, the CDR3 is TGTGCCAGCAGCCTTGGGACAGCCTCTGGAAACACCATATATTTT. Translation gives CASSLGTASGNTIYF.

This clonotype was observed at least ten times. V gene TRBV5-1 combines with J gene TRBJ1-2; 7 bases fit TRBD1. After removal of 2 bases from V and 2 bases from J, the junction contained 3 bases not matched to a gene. Per germline, CDR1 SGHRS and CDR2 YFSETQ. The CDR3 runs 14 residues. The CDR3: CASSFRDSNYGYTF. DNA of the CDR3: TGCGCCAGCAGCTTCCGGGACAGCAACTATGGCTACACCTTC.

This clonotype has ten or more counts. The rearrangement joins TRBV4-1 to TRBJ2-2, with 7 bases identical to TRBD2. The CDR3 has 15 amino acids. Germline assignment: CDR1 MGHRA and CDR2 YSYEKL. V lost 1 base and J lost 7; bases outside the gene matches: 6. This CDR3 is CASSQASGVDGELFF. CDR3 DNA: TGCGCCAGCAGCCAAGCAAGCGGGGTTGACGGGGAGCTGTTTTTT.

The chain is built from TRBV3-1 and TRBJ2-5, with 8 bases fitting TRBD2. CDR3 length: 16 residues. J lost 4 bases, V lost 3 bases, and 10 bases had no gene match. Germline V gene data show CDR1 as LGHDT and CDR2 as YNNKEL (reference sequence). The DNA of the CDR3 is TGTGCCAGCAGCCACCCCGGGGGGGCGGGGTTAGAGACCCAGTACTTC. Residues: CASSHPGGAGLETQYF.

The chain links TRBV6-5 to TRBJ2-3, with D perhaps matching TRBD1 (5 bases). CDR1 and CDR2 from the germline V gene are MNHEY and SVGAGI. Trimming pared 6 bases from V and 6 bases from J, leaving 10 bases between. The CDR3 runs 12 residues. The CDR3 loop is CASRAQGDTQYF. The CDR3 nucleotides read TGTGCCAGCAGGGCCCAGGGTGATACGCAGTATTTT.

This clonotype was picked up a small number of times. This chain uses TRBV4-1 with TRBJ2-3; 7 bases align to TRBD1. This CDR3 spans 17 amino acids. Germline V gives CDR1 MGHRA, CDR2 YSYEKL. V lost 0 bases, J lost 2 bases, and 8 bases stayed unmatched. For the CDR3, the DNA is TGCGCCAGCAGCCAAGAGGTCGGGGACAGTTACACAGATACGCAGTATTTT. Translating it yields CASSQEVGDSYTDTQYF.

The rearrangement joins TRBV18 to TRBJ2-3; D unclear. Germline CDR1 reads KGHSH; CDR2 reads LQKENI. V was pared by 4 bases and J by 0 bases, with 8 bases between. The CDR3 spans 14 residues. The CDR3 loop reads CASSRLESTDTQYF. CDR3 DNA: TGTGCCAGCTCACGTCTTGAGAGCACAGATACGCAGTATTTT. Together with reference TRBV18 and TRBJ2-3, the CDR3 gives the full variable domain: NAGVMQNPRHLVRRRGQEARLRCSPMKGHSHVYWYRQLPEEGLKFMVYLQKENIIDESGMPKERFSAEFPKEGPSILRIQQVVRGDSAAYFCASSRLESTDTQYFGPGTRLTVL.

The V and J genes are TRBV7-3 and TRBJ1-1, with D uncertain. The V gene's germline CDR1 is SGHTA and CDR2 FQGTGA. V dropped 2 bases and J dropped 5 bases, with 9 bases sitting between them. The CDR3 loop spans 13 amino acids. As DNA, the CDR3 is TGTGCCAGCAGCTTAGGATCCTCGACTGAAGCTTTCTTT. As protein: CASSLGSSTEAFF.

There are a few counts of this clonotype. This sequence joins TRBV7-2 and TRBJ1-2; D perhaps matches TRBD1 (5 bases). V lost 1 base and J lost 8, with 14 bases in between. CDR1 SGHTA and CDR2 FQGNSA come from the germline V gene. CDR3 size: 14 residues. CDR3 bases: TGTGCCAGCAGCTTAGGTCTCTCGTGGGACGGCTACACCTTC. It codes for CASSLGLSWDGYTF.

This clonotype was seen many times. This chain uses TRBV28 with TRBJ1-4, with D possibly being TRBD1 (6 bases). CDR1 MDHEN and CDR2 SYDVKM come from the germline V gene. The CDR3 sequence is 16 residues long. Trimming shortened V by 6 bases and J by 3 bases, and 17 bases separated the two germline ends. Here the CDR3 DNA reads TGTGCCAGCAGCTCCAACAGGGAAGGCGCTAATGAAAAACTGTTTTTT. It yields the protein CASSSNREGANEKLFF.

The table lists this clonotype with many counts. This chain joins TRBV20-1 and TRBJ1-2, with D uncertain. V was pared by 0 bases and J by 4 bases, with 12 bases between. CDR1 DFQATT and CDR2 SNEGSKA come from the germline V gene (reference sequence). The CDR3 contains 14 residues. Written as DNA, the CDR3 is TGCAGTGCTAGAGATGACGGCCGTCGCTATGGCTACACCTTC. It is translated as CSARDDGRRYGYTF.

This chain connects TRBV5-1 to TRBJ2-3; 10 bases match TRBD2. Germline lookup yields CDR1 SGHRS and CDR2 YFSETQ. This CDR3 contains 14 residues. Germline trimming cut 9 bases from V and 1 base from J; bases unmatched to any gene: 5. CDR3 sequence: CATAGTSGTDTQYF. CDR3 coding DNA: TGCGCCACCGCCGGGACTAGCGGCACAGATACGCAGTATTTT.